Below, 5 T cell receptor beta chains from the same sample are listed, as sequenced in a study of cytomegalovirus exposure and HLA in healthy donors. PCR amplification relied on 60 Vbeta primers (plus 13 Jbeta primers). Profiled with immunoSEQ multiplex PCR; TCRdb holds only in-frame clones, not every one. The sample records some 120,000 clones, 65% to 80% being singletons. Sequencing was done on a sample of PBMCs. The receptors were gathered from a man in his late teens or twenties in good health and CMV-seropositive.

The chain joins TRBV5-1 to TRBJ1-1; 7 bases fit TRBD1. V lost 2 bases and J lost 3; bases outside the gene matches: 10. This CDR3 is built from 16 residues. Germline lookup yields CDR1 SGHRS and CDR2 YFSETQ. DNA for the CDR3: TGCGCCAGCAGCTTCCCCGTGACAGGGAAGGACACTGAAGCTTTCTTT. This sequence encodes CASSFPVTGKDTEAFF.

The gene calls are TRBV13 and TRBJ2-2; D gene ambiguous. CDR1 is PRHDT and CDR2 is FYEKMQ in the germline V gene (reference sequence). The CDR3 has 13 amino acids. Between the trimmed V and J ends, which lost 9 bases and 1 base, there was a span of 9 bases. CDR3 in amino acids: CASSSENTGELFF. CDR3 nucleotides: TGTGCCAGTTCGTCAGAGAACACCGGGGAGCTGTTTTTT.

This clone was picked up one time. The chain recombines TRBV9 with TRBJ1-4; 10 bases match TRBD1. Germline CDR1 is SGDLS and CDR2 is YYNGEE. CDR3 length: 17 residues. With V trimmed by 5 bases and J by 3 bases, 10 bases remained unmatched. The CDR3 is CASSLGTGALANEKLFF. CDR3 nucleotides: TGTGCCAGCAGTCTCGGGACAGGGGCCTTAGCTAATGAAAAACTGTTTTTT.

V gene TRBV25-1 combines with J gene TRBJ1-4; tentatively, D is TRBD1 (6 bases). The germline V gene encodes CDR1 MGHDK and CDR2 SYGVNS. Between the trimmed V and J ends, which lost 3 bases and 7 bases, there was a span of 6 bases. This CDR3 has 12 amino acids. The CDR3 coding sequence is TGTGCCAGCAGTGACAGGGGTGAAAAACTGTTTTTT. Translation: CASSDRGEKLFF.

This clone was observed once. The chain carries TRBV7-9 and TRBJ1-1; 10 positions match TRBD1. After removal of 1 base from V and 5 bases from J, the junction contained 4 bases not matched to a gene. This CDR3 is built from 15 residues. Looked up from germline, CDR1 is SEHNR and CDR2 is FQNEAQ (reference sequence). The CDR3 bases are TGTGCCAGCAGCTTAGGGGACAGGGGAGGAACTGAAGCTTTCTTT. This translates into CASSLGDRGGTEAFF. Combining the CDR3 with reference TRBV7-9 and TRBJ1-1 gives the whole variable domain DTGVSQNPRHKITKRGQNVTFRCDPISEHNRLYWYRQTLGQGPEFLTYFQNEAQLEKSRLLSDRFSAERPKGSFSTLEIQRTEQGDSAMYLCASSLGDRGGTEAFFGQGTRLTVV.